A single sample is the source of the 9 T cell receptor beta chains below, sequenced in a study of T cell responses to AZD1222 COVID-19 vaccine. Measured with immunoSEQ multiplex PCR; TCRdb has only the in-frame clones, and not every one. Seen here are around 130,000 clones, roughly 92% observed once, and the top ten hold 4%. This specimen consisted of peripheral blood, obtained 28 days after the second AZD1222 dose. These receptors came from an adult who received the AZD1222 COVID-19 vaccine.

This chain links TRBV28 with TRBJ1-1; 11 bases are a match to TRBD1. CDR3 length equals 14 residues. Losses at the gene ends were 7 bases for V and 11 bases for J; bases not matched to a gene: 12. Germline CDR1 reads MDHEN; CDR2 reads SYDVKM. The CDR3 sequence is CASIWAGQGARAFF. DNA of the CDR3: TGTGCCAGCATTTGGGCCGGACAGGGGGCACGGGCTTTCTTT.

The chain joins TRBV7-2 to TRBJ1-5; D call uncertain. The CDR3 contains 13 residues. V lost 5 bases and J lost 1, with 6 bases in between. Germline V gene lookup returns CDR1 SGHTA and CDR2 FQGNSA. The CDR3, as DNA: TGTGCCAGCAGCCGTGACAGCAATCAGCCCCAGCATTTT. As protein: CASSRDSNQPQHF.

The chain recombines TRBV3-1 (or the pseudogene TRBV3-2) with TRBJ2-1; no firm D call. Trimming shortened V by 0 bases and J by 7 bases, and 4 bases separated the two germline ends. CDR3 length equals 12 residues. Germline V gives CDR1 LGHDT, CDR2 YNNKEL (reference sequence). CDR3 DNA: TGTGCCAGCAGCCAAGAGGGAAATGAGCAGTTCTTC. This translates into CASSQEGNEQFF.

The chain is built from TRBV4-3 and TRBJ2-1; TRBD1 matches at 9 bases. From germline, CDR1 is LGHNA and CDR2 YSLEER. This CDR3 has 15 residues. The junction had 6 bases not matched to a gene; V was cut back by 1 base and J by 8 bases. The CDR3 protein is CASSQGTGEVDEQFF. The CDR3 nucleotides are TGCGCCAGCAGCCAAGGGACAGGGGAGGTCGATGAGCAGTTCTTC.

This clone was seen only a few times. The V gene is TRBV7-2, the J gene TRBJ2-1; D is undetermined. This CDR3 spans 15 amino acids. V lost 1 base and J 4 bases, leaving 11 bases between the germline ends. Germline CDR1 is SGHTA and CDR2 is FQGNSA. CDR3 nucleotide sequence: TGTGCCAGCAGCTTAGGGGCCGACATTTACAATGAGCAGTTCTTC. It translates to CASSLGADIYNEQFF.

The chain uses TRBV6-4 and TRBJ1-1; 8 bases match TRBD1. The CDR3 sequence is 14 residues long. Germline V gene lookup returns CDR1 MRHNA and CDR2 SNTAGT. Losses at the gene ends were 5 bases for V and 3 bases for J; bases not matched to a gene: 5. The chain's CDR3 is CASSTEQGDTEAFF. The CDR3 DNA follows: TGTGCCAGCAGTACCGAACAGGGGGACACTGAAGCTTTCTTT.

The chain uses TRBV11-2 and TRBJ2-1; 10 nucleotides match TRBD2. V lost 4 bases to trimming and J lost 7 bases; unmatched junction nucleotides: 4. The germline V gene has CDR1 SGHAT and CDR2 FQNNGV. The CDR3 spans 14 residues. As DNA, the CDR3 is TGTGCCAGCAGCTCGTGGACTAGCGGAAATGAGCAGTTCTTC. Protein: CASSSWTSGNEQFF. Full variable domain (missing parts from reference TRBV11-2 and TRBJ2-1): EAGVAQSPRYKIIEKRQSVAFWCNPISGHATLYWYQQILGQGPKLLIQFQNNGVVDDSQLPKDRFSAERLKGVDSTLKIQPAKLEDSAVYLCASSSWTSGNEQFFGPGTRLTVL.

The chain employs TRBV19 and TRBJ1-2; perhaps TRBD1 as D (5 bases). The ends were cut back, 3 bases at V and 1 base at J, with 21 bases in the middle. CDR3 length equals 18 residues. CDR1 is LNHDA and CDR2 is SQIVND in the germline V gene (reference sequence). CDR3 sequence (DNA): TGTGCCAGTAGTATGGGGCATTCGACAAGCCCTAATAACTATGGCTACACCTTC. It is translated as CASSMGHSTSPNNYGYTF.

The CDR3 is CASSRNGQGEKLFF. In nucleotides, the CDR3 is TGCGCCAGCAGCCGAAACGGACAGGGCGAAAAACTGTTTTTT. The rearrangement uses TRBV4-1 and TRBJ1-4, with 8 bases aligning to TRBD1. Per the germline V gene, CDR1 is MGHRA and CDR2 is YSYEKL. Losses at the gene ends were 4 bases for V and 8 bases for J; bases not matched to a gene: 6. The CDR3 is made up of 14 amino acids.